Listed below are T cell receptor beta chains from one sample, sequenced in a study of cytomegalovirus exposure and HLA in healthy donors. Method: immunoSEQ multiplex PCR; TCRdb's copy keeps in-frame clones and lacks some. The table includes 100,000 to 150,000 clones, over 8.5% detected once. Sequenced input: PBMCs. All receptors come from a woman between 40 and 55 years old in good health and CMV-seropositive. Both conserved end residues are part of each CDR3. D genes are given only for firm matches. Clone size is stated in some rows and not others, as once, few, many or a class when expanded.

V	D	size	J	CDR3	DNA
TRBV6-1	.	few	TRBJ1-3	CASSIGESGNTIYF	TGTGCCAGCAGTATAGGGGAATCGGGAAACACCATATATTTT
TRBV7-9	.	.	TRBJ1-2	CASSLIDNRNGYTF	TGTGCCAGCAGCTTAATAGACAATCGAAATGGCTACACCTTC
TRBV5-1	.	.	TRBJ2-5	CASSFGASRYQETQYF	TGCGCCAGCAGCTTCGGCGCTTCGAGGTACCAAGAGACCCAGTACTTC
TRBV5-4	TRBD1	.	TRBJ1-4	CASSGGQGTNEKLFF	TGTGCCAGCAGCGGGGGACAGGGCACTAATGAAAAACTGTTTTTT
TRBV5-4	TRBD1	.	TRBJ2-7	CASSPRDRIYEQYF	TGTGCCAGCAGCCCCCGGGACAGGATCTACGAGCAGTACTTC
TRBV5-6	.	few	TRBJ1-4	CASSAERGEKLFF	TGTGCCAGCAGCGCGGAAAGGGGGGAAAAACTGTTTTTT
TRBV7-3	.	.	TRBJ2-3	CASSFLPRGTDTQYF	TGTGCCAGCAGCTTTTTACCCAGGGGAACAGATACGCAGTATTTT
TRBV29-1	TRBD1	few	TRBJ1-1	CSALTGESTEAFF	TGCAGCGCACTTACAGGGGAGAGCACTGAAGCTTTCTTT
TRBV7-9	.	.	TRBJ2-5	CASSPRTAYQETQYF	TGTGCCAGCAGCCCCCGGACAGCGTACCAAGAGACCCAGTACTTC
TRBV6-5	TRBD2	.	TRBJ2-1	CASKRGAYNEQFF	TGTGCCAGCAAGCGGGGGGCCTACAATGAGCAGTTCTTC
TRBV5-5	.	.	TRBJ2-1	CASSHSVDEQFF	TGTGCCAGCAGCCACTCGGTGGATGAGCAGTTCTTC
TRBV2	TRBD2	few	TRBJ2-7	CASTQRGTYEQYF	TGTGCCAGCACCCAGCGGGGGACCTACGAGCAGTACTTC
TRBV5-1	TRBD1	few	TRBJ1-1	CASSLPSGGTEAFF	TGCGCCAGCAGCTTACCATCAGGGGGGACTGAAGCTTTCTTT
TRBV4-2	.	.	TRBJ1-4	CASSPVYLNEKLFF	TGTGCCAGCAGCCCAGTTTACCTTAATGAAAAACTGTTTTTT
TRBV7-2	.	once	TRBJ2-3	CASSLGGRGLITDTQYF	TGTGCCAGCAGCTTGGGGGGGCGCGGTCTTATTACAGATACGCAGTATTTT
TRBV5-1	.	few	TRBJ1-1	CASSLAGGASEAFF	TGCGCCAGCAGCTTGGCGGGGGGCGCCTCTGAAGCTTTCTTT
TRBV27	.	.	TRBJ2-7	CASSFTKTIPTLYEQYF	TGTGCCAGCAGTTTCACAAAGACAATCCCCACTCTATACGAGCAGTACTTC
TRBV27	.	few	TRBJ2-7	CASSSQGYEQYF	TGTGCCAGCAGTTCCCAGGGGTATGAGCAGTACTTC
TRBV7-7	TRBD1	.	TRBJ1-2	CASSAGQRKSSNYGYTF	TGTGCCAGCAGCGCGGGACAGCGCAAGTCCTCTAACTATGGCTACACCTTC
TRBV18	.	few	TRBJ1-1	CASSPPVLEGPEMNTEAFF	TGTGCCAGCTCCCCACCAGTATTGGAGGGACCCGAAATGAACACTGAAGCTTTCTTT
TRBV28	.	few	TRBJ1-1	CASSIPPRDRGNTEAFF	TGTGCCAGCAGTATTCCCCCGCGGGACCGCGGGAACACTGAAGCTTTCTTT
TRBV10-3	TRBD2	few	TRBJ2-3	CAISGQRGGSDTQYF	TGTGCCATCTCCGGGCAGCGGGGCGGGTCAGATACGCAGTATTTT
TRBV11-3	.	few	TRBJ1-2	CASSLGSTAYGYTF	TGTGCCAGCAGCTTAGGATCGACAGCCTATGGCTACACCTTC
TRBV5-1	.	few	TRBJ2-2	CASSLRQTVSAGELFF	TGCGCCAGCAGCTTAAGACAGACCGTGTCGGCCGGGGAGCTGTTTTTT
TRBV9	.	.	TRBJ1-4	CASSVTGLTNEKLFF	TGTGCCAGCAGCGTAACAGGGCTGACTAATGAAAAACTGTTTTTT
TRBV5-4	.	.	TRBJ1-3	CASSFGGFSGNTIYF	TGTGCCAGCAGCTTCGGGGGGTTCTCTGGAAACACCATATATTTT
TRBV6-5	.	many	TRBJ2-1	CASSYWRGHNEQFF	TGTGCCAGCAGTTACTGGCGGGGCCACAATGAGCAGTTCTTC
TRBV5-4	TRBD1	.	TRBJ2-7	CASSPRQGLAYEQYF	TGTGCCAGCAGCCCCCGACAGGGTTTAGCCTACGAGCAGTACTTC
TRBV9	.	few	TRBJ1-6	CASSVEGGGFGTDNSPLHF	TGTGCCAGCAGCGTAGAAGGGGGTGGCTTCGGGACGGATAATTCACCCCTCCACTTT
TRBV29-1	TRBD1	many	TRBJ2-5	CSVEVTLGTGHGGVSETQYF	TGCAGCGTTGAAGTTACGTTGGGGACAGGGCATGGAGGGGTATCGGAGACCCAGTACTTC